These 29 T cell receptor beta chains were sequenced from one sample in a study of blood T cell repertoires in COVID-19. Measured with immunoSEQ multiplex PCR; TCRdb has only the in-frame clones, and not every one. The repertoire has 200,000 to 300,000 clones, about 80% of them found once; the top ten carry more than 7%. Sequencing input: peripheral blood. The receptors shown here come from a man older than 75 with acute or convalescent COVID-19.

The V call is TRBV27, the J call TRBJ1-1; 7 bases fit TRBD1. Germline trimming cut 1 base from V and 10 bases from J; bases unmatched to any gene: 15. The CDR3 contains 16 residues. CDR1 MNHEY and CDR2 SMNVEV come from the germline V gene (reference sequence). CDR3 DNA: TGTGCCAGCAGTTTATATGGCTCTGGGACAGCCGGGGGAGCTTTCTTT. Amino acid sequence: CASSLYGSGTAGGAFF.

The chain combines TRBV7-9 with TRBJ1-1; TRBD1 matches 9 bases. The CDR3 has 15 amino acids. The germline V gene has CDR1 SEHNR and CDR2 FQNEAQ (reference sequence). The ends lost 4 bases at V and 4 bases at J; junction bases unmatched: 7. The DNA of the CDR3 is TGTGCCAGCAGCTCACAGGGGGCGCGGTCCACTGAAGCTTTCTTT. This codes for CASSSQGARSTEAFF.

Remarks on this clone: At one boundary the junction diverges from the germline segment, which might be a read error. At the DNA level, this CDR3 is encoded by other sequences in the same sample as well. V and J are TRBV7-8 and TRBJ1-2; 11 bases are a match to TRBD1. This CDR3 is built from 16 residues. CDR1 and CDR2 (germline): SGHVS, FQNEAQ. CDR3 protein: CASSLGRTGGAYGYTF. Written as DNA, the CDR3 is TGTGCCAGCAGCTTAGGGCGGACAGGGGGCGCCTATGGTTACACCTTC. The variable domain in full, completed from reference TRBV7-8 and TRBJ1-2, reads GAGVSQSPRYKVAKRGQDVALRCDPISGHVSLFWYQQALGQGPEFLTYFQNEAQLDKSGLPSDRFFAERPEGSVSTLKIQRTQQEDSAVYLCASSLGRTGGAYGYTFGSGTRLTVV.

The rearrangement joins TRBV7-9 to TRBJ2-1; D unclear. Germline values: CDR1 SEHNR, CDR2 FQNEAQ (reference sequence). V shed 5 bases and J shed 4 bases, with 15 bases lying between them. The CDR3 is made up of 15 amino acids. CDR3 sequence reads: CASSTKQSTYNEQFF. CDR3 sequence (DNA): TGTGCCAGCAGCACAAAACAGAGCACTTACAATGAGCAGTTCTTC.

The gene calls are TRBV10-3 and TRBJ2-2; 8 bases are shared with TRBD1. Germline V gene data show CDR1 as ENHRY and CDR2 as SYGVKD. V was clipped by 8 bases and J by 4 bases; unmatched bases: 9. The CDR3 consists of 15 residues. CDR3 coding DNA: TGTGCCATCGGCGCCGGACAGGGATTCACCGGGGAGCTGTTTTTT. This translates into CAIGAGQGFTGELFF.

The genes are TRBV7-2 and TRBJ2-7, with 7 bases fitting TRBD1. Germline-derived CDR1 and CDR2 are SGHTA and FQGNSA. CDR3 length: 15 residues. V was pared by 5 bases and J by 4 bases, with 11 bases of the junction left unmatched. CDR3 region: CASSRDREGVYEQYF. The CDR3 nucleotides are TGTGCCAGCAGCCGTGACAGGGAAGGGGTTTACGAGCAGTACTTC. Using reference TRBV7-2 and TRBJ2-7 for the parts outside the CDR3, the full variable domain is GAGVSQSPSNKVTEKGKDVELRCDPISGHTALYWYRQSLGQGLEFLIYFQGNSAPDKSGLPSDRFSAERTGGSVSTLTIQRTQQEDSAVYLCASSRDREGVYEQYFGPGTRLTVT.

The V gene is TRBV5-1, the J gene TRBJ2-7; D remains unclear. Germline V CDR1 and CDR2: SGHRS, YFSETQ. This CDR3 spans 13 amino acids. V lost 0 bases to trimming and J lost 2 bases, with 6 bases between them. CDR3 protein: CASSLGGTYEQYF. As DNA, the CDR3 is TGCGCCAGCAGCTTGGGCGGAACCTACGAGCAGTACTTC.

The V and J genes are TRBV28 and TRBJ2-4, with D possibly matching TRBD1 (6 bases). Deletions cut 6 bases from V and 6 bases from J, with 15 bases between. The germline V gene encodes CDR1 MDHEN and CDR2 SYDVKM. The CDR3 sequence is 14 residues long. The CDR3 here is CASSLDSRLNIQYF. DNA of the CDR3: TGTGCCAGCAGCTTGGACAGCCGCCTAAACATTCAGTACTTC.

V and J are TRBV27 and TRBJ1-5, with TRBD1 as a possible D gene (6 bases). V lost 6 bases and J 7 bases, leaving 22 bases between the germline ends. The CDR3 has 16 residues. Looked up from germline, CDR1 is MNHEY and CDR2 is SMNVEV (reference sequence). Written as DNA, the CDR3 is TGTGCCAGCAGCCCACAGGATCCGCTAAGGGGGCAGCCCCAGCATTTT. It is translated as CASSPQDPLRGQPQHF.

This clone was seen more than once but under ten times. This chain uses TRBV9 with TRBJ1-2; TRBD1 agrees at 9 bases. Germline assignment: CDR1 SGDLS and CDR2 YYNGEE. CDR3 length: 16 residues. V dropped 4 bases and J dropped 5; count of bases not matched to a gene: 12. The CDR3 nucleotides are TGTGCCAGCAGCCCTCCCGGTACAGGGGGCCGTTATGGCTACACCTTC. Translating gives CASSPPGTGGRYGYTF.

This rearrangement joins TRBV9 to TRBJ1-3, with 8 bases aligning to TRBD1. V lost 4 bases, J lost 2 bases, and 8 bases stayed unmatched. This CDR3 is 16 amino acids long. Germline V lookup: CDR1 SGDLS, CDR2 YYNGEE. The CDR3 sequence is CASSRQGAITGNTIYF. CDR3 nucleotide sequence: TGTGCCAGCAGCCGGCAGGGGGCGATAACTGGAAACACCATATATTTT.

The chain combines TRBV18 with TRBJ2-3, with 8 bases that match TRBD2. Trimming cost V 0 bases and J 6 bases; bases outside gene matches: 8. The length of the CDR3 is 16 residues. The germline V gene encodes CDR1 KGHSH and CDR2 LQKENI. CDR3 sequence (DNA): TGTGCCAGCTCACCACCCTTAGCGGGGTTCTCGGATACGCAGTATTTT. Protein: CASSPPLAGFSDTQYF.

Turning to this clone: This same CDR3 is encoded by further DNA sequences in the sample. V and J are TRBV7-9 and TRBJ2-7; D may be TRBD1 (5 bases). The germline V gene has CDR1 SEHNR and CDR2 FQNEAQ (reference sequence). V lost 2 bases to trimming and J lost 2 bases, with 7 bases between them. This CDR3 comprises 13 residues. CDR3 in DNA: TGTGCCAGCAGCTTACAGGGCACCTACGAGCAGTACTTC. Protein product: CASSLQGTYEQYF.

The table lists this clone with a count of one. For the CDR3, the DNA is TGCAGTGCTAGTTTATACCAGGGGTCAACAGATACGCAGTATTTT. Protein sequence: CSASLYQGSTDTQYF. The chain combines TRBV20-1 with TRBJ2-3, with a possible D match to TRBD1 (6 bases). V was clipped by 3 bases and J by 3 bases, with 16 bases between them. In germline, CDR1 is DFQATT, CDR2 SNEGSKA (reference sequence). The CDR3 runs 15 residues.

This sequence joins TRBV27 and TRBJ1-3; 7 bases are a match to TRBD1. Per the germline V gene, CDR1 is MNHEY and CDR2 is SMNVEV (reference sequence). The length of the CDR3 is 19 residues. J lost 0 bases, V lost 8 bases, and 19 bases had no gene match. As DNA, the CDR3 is TGTGCCAGCGCCTCTCAGGCTTTTGTCGGGACAGCCTCTGGAAACACCATATATTTT. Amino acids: CASASQAFVGTASGNTIYF.

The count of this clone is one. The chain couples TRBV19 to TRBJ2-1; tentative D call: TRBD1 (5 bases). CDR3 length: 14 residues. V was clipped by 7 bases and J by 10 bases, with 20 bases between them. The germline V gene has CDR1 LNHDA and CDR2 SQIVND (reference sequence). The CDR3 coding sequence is TGTGCCAGTACTGGTAAGACAGTTGTACACGAGCAGTTCTTC. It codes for CASTGKTVVHEQFF.

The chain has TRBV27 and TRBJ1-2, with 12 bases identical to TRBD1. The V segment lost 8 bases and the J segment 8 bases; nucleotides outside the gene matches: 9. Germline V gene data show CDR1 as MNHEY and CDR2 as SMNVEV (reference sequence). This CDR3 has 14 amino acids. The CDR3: CASWAGTGGRGYTF. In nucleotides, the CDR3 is TGTGCCAGCTGGGCCGGGACAGGGGGCAGAGGCTACACCTTC.

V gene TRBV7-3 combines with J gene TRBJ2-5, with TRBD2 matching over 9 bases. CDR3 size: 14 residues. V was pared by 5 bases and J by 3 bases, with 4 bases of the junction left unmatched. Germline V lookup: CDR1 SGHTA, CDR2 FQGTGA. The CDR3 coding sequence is TGTGCCAGCAGCGCGACTAGCGGAGAAGAGACCCAGTACTTC. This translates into CASSATSGEETQYF.

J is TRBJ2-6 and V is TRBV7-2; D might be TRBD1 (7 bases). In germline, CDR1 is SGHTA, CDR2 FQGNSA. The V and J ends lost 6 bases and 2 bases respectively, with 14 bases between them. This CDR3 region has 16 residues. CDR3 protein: CASSARGVTGANVLTF. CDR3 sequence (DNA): TGTGCCAGCAGTGCCAGGGGGGTGACTGGGGCCAACGTCCTGACTTTC. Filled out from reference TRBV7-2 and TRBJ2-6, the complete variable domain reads GAGVSQSPSNKVTEKGKDVELRCDPISGHTALYWYRQSLGQGLEFLIYFQGNSAPDKSGLPSDRFSAERTGGSVSTLTIQRTQQEDSAVYLCASSARGVTGANVLTFGAGSRLTVL.

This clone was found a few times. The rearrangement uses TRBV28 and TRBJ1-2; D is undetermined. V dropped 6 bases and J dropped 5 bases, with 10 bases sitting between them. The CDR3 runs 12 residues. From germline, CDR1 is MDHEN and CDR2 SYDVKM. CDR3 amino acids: CASSKLEYGYTF. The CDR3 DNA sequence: TGTGCCAGCAGCAAATTGGAGTATGGCTACACCTTC.

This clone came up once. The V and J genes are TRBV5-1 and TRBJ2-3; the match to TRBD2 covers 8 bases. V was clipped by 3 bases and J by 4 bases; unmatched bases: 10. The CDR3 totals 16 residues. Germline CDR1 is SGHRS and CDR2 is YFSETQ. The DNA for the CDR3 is TGCGCCAGCAGCTCACTTCTAGCGGGTCCCGCAGATACGCAGTATTTT. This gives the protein CASSSLLAGPADTQYF.

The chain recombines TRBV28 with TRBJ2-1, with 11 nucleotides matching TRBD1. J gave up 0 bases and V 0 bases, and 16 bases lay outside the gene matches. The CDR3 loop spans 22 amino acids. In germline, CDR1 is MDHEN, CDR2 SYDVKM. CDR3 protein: CASSLWPLRTGGDPSSYNEQFF. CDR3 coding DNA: TGTGCCAGCAGTTTATGGCCCTTAAGGACAGGGGGCGACCCCAGCTCCTACAATGAGCAGTTCTTC.

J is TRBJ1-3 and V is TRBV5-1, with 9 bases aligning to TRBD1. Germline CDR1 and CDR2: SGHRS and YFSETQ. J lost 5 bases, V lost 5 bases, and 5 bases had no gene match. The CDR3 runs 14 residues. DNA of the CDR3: TGCGCCAGCAGACAGGGGGCAACTCGAAACACCATATATTTT. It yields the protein CASRQGATRNTIYF.

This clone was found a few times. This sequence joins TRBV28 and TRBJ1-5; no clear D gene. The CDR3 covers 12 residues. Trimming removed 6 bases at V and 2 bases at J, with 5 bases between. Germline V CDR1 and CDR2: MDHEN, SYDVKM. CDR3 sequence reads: CASSRGNQPQHF. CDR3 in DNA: TGTGCCAGCAGCCGGGGCAATCAGCCCCAGCATTTT.

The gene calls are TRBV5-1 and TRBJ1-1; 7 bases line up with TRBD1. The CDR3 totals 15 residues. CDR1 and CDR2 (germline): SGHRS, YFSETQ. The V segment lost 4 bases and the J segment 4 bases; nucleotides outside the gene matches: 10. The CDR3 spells CASSPTIQGTTEAFF. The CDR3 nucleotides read TGCGCCAGCAGCCCTACTATACAGGGGACCACTGAAGCTTTCTTT.

CDR3 region: CASSLGQGAGANVLTF. CDR3 sequence (DNA): TGTGCCAGCAGTTTAGGCCAGGGGGCTGGGGCCAACGTCCTGACTTTC. The V and J genes are TRBV28 and TRBJ2-6; 7 positions agree with TRBD1. The V gene's germline CDR1 is MDHEN and CDR2 SYDVKM. CDR3 length: 16 residues. Losses at the gene ends were 2 bases for V and 2 bases for J; bases not matched to a gene: 3.

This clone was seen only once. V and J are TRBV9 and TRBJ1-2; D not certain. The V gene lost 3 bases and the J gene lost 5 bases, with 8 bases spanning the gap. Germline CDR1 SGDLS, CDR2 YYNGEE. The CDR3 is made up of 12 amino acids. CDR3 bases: TGTGCCAGCAGCGGCGGGGTTTATGGCTACACCTTC. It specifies CASSGGVYGYTF.

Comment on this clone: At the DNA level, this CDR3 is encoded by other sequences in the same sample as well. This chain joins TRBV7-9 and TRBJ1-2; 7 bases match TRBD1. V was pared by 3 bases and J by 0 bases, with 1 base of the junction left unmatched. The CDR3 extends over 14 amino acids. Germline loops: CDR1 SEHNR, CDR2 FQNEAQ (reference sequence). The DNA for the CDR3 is TGTGCCAGCAGCTTGGGGACAGCTAACTATGGCTACACCTTC. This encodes CASSLGTANYGYTF.

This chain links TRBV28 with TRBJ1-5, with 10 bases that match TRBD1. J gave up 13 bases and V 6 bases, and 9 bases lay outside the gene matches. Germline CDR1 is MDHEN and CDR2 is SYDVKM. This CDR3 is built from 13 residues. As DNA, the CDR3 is TGTGCCAGCAGCCTCGGAGGGACAGGGGTTCAGCATTTT. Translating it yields CASSLGGTGVQHF.